The rows below give T cell receptor beta chains drawn from one sample of a study of shared clonotypes between healthy human individuals. The protocol was immunoSEQ multiplex PCR, while the TCRdb copy is restricted to in-frame clones and leaves out a portion. The top ten hold approximately 1.8% of the sample, which has 730,000 or so clones, around 72% seen once. The sequencing input was memory CD4+ T cells sorted from blood. Every receptor here comes from a woman aged 30 to 39 in good health. CDR3s include the opening cysteine and the closing phenylalanine or tryptophan. The D gene is left open where the match is weak. Expanded clones are given a class, and other clones once, few, many or no size at all.

D | J | V | size | DNA | CDR3
. | TRBJ1-3 | TRBV27 | few | TGTGCCAGCAGTCCCCCGGGGCAGATTAAGAGGTACTCTGGAAACACCATATATTTT | CASSPPGQIKRYSGNTIYF
. | TRBJ2-5 | TRBV25-1 | . | TGTGCCAGCAGTGATTTCGAGACCCAGTACTTC | CASSDFETQYF
. | TRBJ1-5 | TRBV5-8 | . | TGTGCCAGCAGCTTGGGGCAGAAACTAAGCAATCAGCCCCAGCATTTT | CASSLGQKLSNQPQHF
. | TRBJ2-2 | TRBV6-5 | . | TGTGCCAGCAGTTACGGTGGCGGAGGAGGCACCGGGGAGCTGTTTTTT | CASSYGGGGGTGELFF
. | TRBJ1-1 | TRBV29-1 | once | TGCAGCGTTGTCGTCAGCATGAACACTGAAGCTTTCTTT | CSVVVSMNTEAFF
TRBD1 | TRBJ1-2 | TRBV28 | few | TGTGCCAGCAGCTATCAACCCACTCGGGACAGGGGATCAGACACCTTC | CASSYQPTRDRGSDTF
TRBD2 | TRBJ2-3 | TRBV7-8 | once | TGTGCCAGCAGCTTTACCGGGACTAGGACAGATACGCAGTATTTT | CASSFTGTRTDTQYF
TRBD1 | TRBJ1-1 | TRBV5-1 | . | TGCGCCAGCAGAACGAACCCCGGGACAGGGAAGACTGAAGCTTTCTTT | CASRTNPGTGKTEAFF
. | TRBJ2-5 | TRBV2 | . | TGTGCCAGCCGGGACGGCGGCATGCAGTACTTC | CASRDGGMQYF
TRBD2 | TRBJ2-3 | TRBV5-6 | . | TGTGCCAGCAGCCAACTAGCGGGACCAGATACGCAGTATTTT | CASSQLAGPDTQYF
. | TRBJ2-7 | TRBV6-5 | . | TGTGCCAGCAGGGGCCATAACATCTACGAGCAGTACTTC | CASRGHNIYEQYF
. | TRBJ1-2 | TRBV9 | few | TGTGCCAGCAGCGTCCAAGGGGTTCCCGTCTATGGCTACACCTTC | CASSVQGVPVYGYTF
TRBD1 | TRBJ1-2 | TRBV30 | . | TGTGCCTGGAGCGTATCTGGGACAGGGCATGGCTACACCTTC | CAWSVSGTGHGYTF
. | TRBJ1-2 | TRBV19 | . | TGTGCCAGTAGTACCCTCGACAGAATCCTGGGCTATGGCTACACCTTC | CASSTLDRILGYGYTF
. | TRBJ2-3 | TRBV2 | . | TGTGCCAGCAATGGGTTTACTAGCACAGATACGCAGTATTTT | CASNGFTSTDTQYF
TRBD2 | TRBJ2-1 | TRBV7-2 | . | TGTGCCAGCAGCCAGACTAGCGTCTACAATGAGCAGTTCTTC | CASSQTSVYNEQFF
TRBD2 | TRBJ2-2 | TRBV7-9 | . | TGTGCCAGCAGCTTGGGGACTAGCTTAATCGGGGAGCTGTTTTTT | CASSLGTSLIGELFF
TRBD2 | TRBJ2-7 | TRBV4-2 | . | TGTGCCAGCACCCCGGGTACTAGCGACCTCTACGAGCAGTACTTC | CASTPGTSDLYEQYF
. | TRBJ2-7 | TRBV19 | . | TGTGCCAGTAGTGTATGGGGCGGAAGCGCCTACGAGCAGTACTTC | CASSVWGGSAYEQYF
. | TRBJ1-2 | TRBV28 | . | TGTGCCAGCACTCCAACCAGGACAAACTATGGCTACACCTTC | CASTPTRTNYGYTF
. | TRBJ2-1 | TRBV6-5 | . | TGTGCCAGCAGCCGCTCACGCTTAACTAACAGGCAGTTCTTC | CASSRSRLTNRQFF
TRBD1 | TRBJ1-1 | TRBV11-3 | . | TGTGCCAGCAGCTTTGGCCAGGGGGGTTACACTGAAGCTTTCTTT | CASSFGQGGYTEAFF
. | TRBJ2-7 | TRBV21-1 | . | TGTGCCAGCTGCGACCGATTCTCCTACGAGCAGTACTTC | CASCDRFSYEQYF
TRBD2 | TRBJ2-1 | TRBV19 | . | TGTGCCAGTAGTACCCTAGCGGGTCCCTCCTACAATGAGCAGTTCTTC | CASSTLAGPSYNEQFF
. | TRBJ2-2 | TRBV6-5 | . | TGTGCCAGCAGACAACAGGGGAACACCGGGGAGCTGTTTTTT | CASRQQGNTGELFF
TRBD1 | TRBJ1-1 | TRBV5-1 | few | TGCGCCAGCAGCTGGGACAGGGTCATGAACACTGAAGCTTTCTTT | CASSWDRVMNTEAFF
. | TRBJ1-1 | TRBV2 | . | TGTGCCAGCTCCTCGGGACAATCCTTTGAAGCTTTCTTT | CASSSGQSFEAFF
. | TRBJ1-1 | TRBV6-1 | once | TGTGCCGGCGGGGGAATGGTGAACACTGAAGCTTTCTTT | CAGGGMVNTEAFF
. | TRBJ1-1 | TRBV11-2 | . | TGTGCCAGCAGCTTACTTGGGGGCACTGAAGCTTTCTTT | CASSLLGGTEAFF
. | TRBJ2-1 | TRBV19 | . | TGTGCCAGTAGTATCTGGGGGGGCCATGAGCAGTTCTTC | CASSIWGGHEQFF
. | TRBJ2-7 | TRBV6-5 | . | TGTGCCAGCAGCAGGGGAGAGAGGCAGTACTTC | CASSRGERQYF
. | TRBJ2-1 | TRBV14 | . | TGTGCCAGCAGCCAAGTTTCGGGGTTCAATGAGCAGTTCTTC | CASSQVSGFNEQFF
. | TRBJ1-1 | TRBV28 | . | TGTGCCAGCAGTGTCTTGGGGGTTTCCACTGAAGCTTTCTTT | CASSVLGVSTEAFF
. | TRBJ2-5 | TRBV18 | many | TGTGCCAGCTCGTCACAGGGATCTGAGACCCAGTACTTC | CASSSQGSETQYF
. | TRBJ2-7 | TRBV5-1 | once | TGCGCCAGCAGCTTGGGGGCGGGCTACTCCTACGAGCAGTACTTC | CASSLGAGYSYEQYF
TRBD1 | TRBJ1-2 | TRBV5-1 | . | TGCGCCAGCAGCCCTGAGACAGGGAGGGACTATGGCTACACCTTC | CASSPETGRDYGYTF
TRBD2 | TRBJ2-7 | TRBV10-3 | . | TGTGCCATCAGAGCGGGAGTAGGGTACGAGCAGTACTTC | CAIRAGVGYEQYF
. | TRBJ1-5 | TRBV4-1 | medium-sized | TGCGCCAGCAGCCAAGAGACAGGAAATCAGCCCCAGCATTTT | CASSQETGNQPQHF
. | TRBJ2-3 | TRBV25-1 | few | TGTGCCAGCACCGGGACCAGCACAGATACGCAGTATTTT | CASTGTSTDTQYF
. | TRBJ1-5 | TRBV7-2 | . | TGTGCCAGCAGCTTAGCAGGTTGGGTCTCACGAACGGCCCAGCATTTT | CASSLAGWVSRTAQHF
. | TRBJ1-5 | TRBV6-1 | . | TGTGCCAGCATTATAAGTGGCAATCAGCCCCAGCATTTT | CASIISGNQPQHF
. | TRBJ1-1 | TRBV29-1 | . | TGCAGCGCGGCCGATCAAGAAGCTTTCTTT | CSAADQEAFF
. | TRBJ1-1 | TRBV20-1 | . | TGCAGTGCTAGTCTCAGAGCAGCTTTCTTT | CSASLRAAFF
. | TRBJ2-1 | TRBV27 | once | TGTGCCAGCAGTAACTTTAGGACCTACAATGAGCAGTTCTTC | CASSNFRTYNEQFF
. | TRBJ2-7 | TRBV13 | . | TGTGCCAGCAGCTTAGGCCAAGGGACCTCCTACGAGCAGTACTTC | CASSLGQGTSYEQYF
. | TRBJ2-1 | TRBV11-2 | . | TGTGCCAGCAGCTTAGGTTCCGGCTCCTACAATGAGCAGTTCTTC | CASSLGSGSYNEQFF
TRBD1 | TRBJ2-7 | TRBV5-1 | . | TGCGCCAGCAGCTTGGCAACCGGGACAGGGGCCGAGCAGTACTTC | CASSLATGTGAEQYF
. | TRBJ2-7 | TRBV14 | . | TGTGCCAGCAGCCCCGCCCGACGGGGGTACAGCTCCTACGAGCAGTACTTC | CASSPARRGYSSYEQYF
. | TRBJ1-1 | TRBV7-9 | . | TGTGCCAGCAGCTTTCCACTCAACACGGGGACTGAAGCTTTCTTT | CASSFPLNTGTEAFF
TRBD2 | TRBJ2-3 | TRBV4-1 | . | TGCGCCAGCAGCCATCCCCCCGCGTCTAGCGGGAGGATGACAGATACGCAGTATTTT | CASSHPPASSGRMTDTQYF
. | TRBJ2-3 | TRBV5-1 | many | TGCGCCAGCAGCTGGCGGGGCGAGGAGGAGGATACGCAGTATTTT | CASSWRGEEEDTQYF
. | TRBJ2-7 | TRBV28 | . | TGTGCCAGCAGTTCGTTCGGGGGCAACTCCTACGAGCAGTACTTC | CASSSFGGNSYEQYF